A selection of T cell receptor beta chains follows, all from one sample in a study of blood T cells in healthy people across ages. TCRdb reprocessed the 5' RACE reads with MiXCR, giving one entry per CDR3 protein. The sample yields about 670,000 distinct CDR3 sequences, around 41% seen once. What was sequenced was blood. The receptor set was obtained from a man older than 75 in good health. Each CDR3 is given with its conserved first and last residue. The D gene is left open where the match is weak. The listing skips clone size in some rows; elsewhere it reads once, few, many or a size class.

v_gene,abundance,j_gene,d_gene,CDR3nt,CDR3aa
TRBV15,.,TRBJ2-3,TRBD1,TGTGCCACCAGCAGAGAGTCAACAGGGGTGTGGACAGATACGCAGTATTTT,CATSRESTGVWTDTQYF
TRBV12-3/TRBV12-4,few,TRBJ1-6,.,TGTGCCAGCAGTTTAACCAGGGGAGGGGAATCACCCCTCCACTTT,CASSLTRGGESPLHF
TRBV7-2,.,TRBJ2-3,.,TGTGCCAGCAGCTTCTCCGGGGGTAGCGGAGATACGCAGTATTTT,CASSFSGGSGDTQYF
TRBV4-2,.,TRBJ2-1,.,TGTGCCAGCAGCCGAGAACTCTGGGATGAGCAGTTCTTC,CASSRELWDEQFF
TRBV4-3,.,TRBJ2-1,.,TGCGCCAGCAGCGGTCTAACAGGTGGCTTCGATGAGCAGTTCTTC,CASSGLTGGFDEQFF
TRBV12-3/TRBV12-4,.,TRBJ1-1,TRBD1,TGTGCCAGCAGTTCAACGCTAAGTGACAGGGAAGGGAGCACTGAAGCTTTCTTT,CASSSTLSDREGSTEAFF
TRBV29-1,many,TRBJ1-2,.,TGCAGCGTCCTCCGCCAAGGGGGGTATGGCTACACCTTC,CSVLRQGGYGYTF
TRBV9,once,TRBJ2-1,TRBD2,TGTGCCAGCAGCGCTAGCGGGAGGGGCAATGAGCAGTTCTTC,CASSASGRGNEQFF
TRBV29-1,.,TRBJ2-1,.,TGCAGCGTTGACGGACTTCTCCACAATGAGCAGTTCTTC,CSVDGLLHNEQFF
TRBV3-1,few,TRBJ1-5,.,TGTGCCAGCAGCCAGGCCCCCGCTCAGCCCCAGCATTTT,CASSQAPAQPQHF
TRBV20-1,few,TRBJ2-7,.,TGCAGTGCTAGAGAACTAGTCTACGAGCAGTACTTC,CSARELVYEQYF
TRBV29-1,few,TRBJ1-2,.,TGCAGCGTGGGCACAATTGACTATGGCTACACCTTC,CSVGTIDYGYTF
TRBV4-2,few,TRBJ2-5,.,TGTGCCAGCAGCCCTGAGTGGATAGGGAAGGAGACCCAGTACTTC,CASSPEWIGKETQYF
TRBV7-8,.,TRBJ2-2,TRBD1,TGTGCCAGCAGCAATCGACAGGGGGCTAACGGGGAGCTGTTTTTT,CASSNRQGANGELFF
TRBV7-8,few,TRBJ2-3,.,TGTGCCAGCAGCTTAAATGGCTTAGCGACGGATACGCAGTATTTT,CASSLNGLATDTQYF
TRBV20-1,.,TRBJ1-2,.,TGCAGTGCCAGGGAATGTGGCTACACCTTC,CSARECGYTF
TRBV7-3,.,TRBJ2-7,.,TGTGCCAGCAGCTTGAGCTCCTACAATGAGCAGTACTTC,CASSLSSYNEQYF
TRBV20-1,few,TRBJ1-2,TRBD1,TGCAGTGCTCGAGGGACCGGGACAGGGACGCTCGGTGGCTATACCTTC,CSARGTGTGTLGGYTF
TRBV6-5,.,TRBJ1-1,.,TGTGCCAGCACCAGAGGTTCTGAAGCTTTCTTT,CASTRGSEAFF
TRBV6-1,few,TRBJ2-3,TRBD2,TGTGCCAGCAGGGCCCCGGGACTAGGCACAGATACGCAGTATTTT,CASRAPGLGTDTQYF
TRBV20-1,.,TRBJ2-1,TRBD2,TGCAGTGCCCGCGGGGGAAGGGGTGATGAGCAGTTCTTC,CSARGGRGDEQFF
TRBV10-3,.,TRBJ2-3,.,TGTGCCATCAGTAACGTGGATACGCAGTATTTT,CAISNVDTQYF
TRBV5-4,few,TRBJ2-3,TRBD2,TGTGCCAGCAGTCAAAGGGGACTAGCGGGTACAGATACGCAGTATTTT,CASSQRGLAGTDTQYF
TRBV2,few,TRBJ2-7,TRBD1,TGTGCCAGCAGGGACAGGTTCACCTACGAGCAGTACTTC,CASRDRFTYEQYF
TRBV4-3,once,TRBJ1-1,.,TGCGCCAGCAGCCAAGACGGGACTGATAACACTGAAGCTTTCTTT,CASSQDGTDNTEAFF
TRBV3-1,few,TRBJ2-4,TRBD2,TGTGCCAGCACCCGGGGCGGGAGGGGTGCCAAAAACATTCAGTACTTC,CASTRGGRGAKNIQYF
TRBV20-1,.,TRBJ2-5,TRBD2,TGCAGTGCTAAGCTAGCGGAAGTTTTAGAGACCCAGTACTTC,CSAKLAEVLETQYF
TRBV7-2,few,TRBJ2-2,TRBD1,TGTGCCAGCAGCCGCGACAGGGGGGCCGGGGAGCTGTTTTTT,CASSRDRGAGELFF
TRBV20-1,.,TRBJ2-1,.,TGCAGTGCTGAAGGGACACTCAATGAGCAGTTCTTC,CSAEGTLNEQFF
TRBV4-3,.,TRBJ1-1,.,TGCGCCAGTAGCATATCGGACTTGGGCACTGAAGCTTTCTTT,CASSISDLGTEAFF
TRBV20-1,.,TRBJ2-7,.,TGCAGTGCTAGTCGGTTAGCGGCTCCCTACGAGCAGTACTTC,CSASRLAAPYEQYF
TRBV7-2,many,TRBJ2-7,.,TGTGCCAGCAGCCCGCCGGGACGTATCGCCTCCTACGAGCAGTACTTC,CASSPPGRIASYEQYF
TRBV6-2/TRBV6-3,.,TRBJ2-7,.,TGTGCCAGCAGTTACTCGCGATCCATATTGGGACGAGCGGCAAACTACGAGCAGTACTTC,CASSYSRSILGRAANYEQYF
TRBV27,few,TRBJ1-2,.,TGTGCCAGCAGAACCTCGGGGGAAGCTAACTATGGCTACACCTTC,CASRTSGEANYGYTF
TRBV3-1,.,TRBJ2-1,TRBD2,TGTGCCAGCAGCCAGGGGACTAGCGGGGGGGCCGCGCAGTTCTTC,CASSQGTSGGAAQFF
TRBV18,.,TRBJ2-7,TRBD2,TGTGCCAGCTCACTTAGCGGGGGAGCGACGTCCTACGAGCAGTACTTC,CASSLSGGATSYEQYF
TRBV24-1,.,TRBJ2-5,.,TGTGCCACCAGTGATTTGTATGTCGGAGGCCAAGAGACCCAGTACTTC,CATSDLYVGGQETQYF
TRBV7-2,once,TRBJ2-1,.,TGTGTCAGCTCGGGTGGAGCGGAGTCCTACAATGAGCAGTTCTTC,CVSSGGAESYNEQFF
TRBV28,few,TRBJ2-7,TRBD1,TGTGCCAGCCGCCTCCGGACAGGGGGAACCTACGAGCAGTACTTC,CASRLRTGGTYEQYF
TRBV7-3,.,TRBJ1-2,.,TGTGCCAGCAGCGTAACCGGGACGGCATATGGCTACACCTTC,CASSVTGTAYGYTF
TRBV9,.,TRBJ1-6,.,TGTGCCAGCAGCGTAGCTGGTCAGGGTGCGGATTCACCCCTCCACTTT,CASSVAGQGADSPLHF